A selection of T cell receptor beta chains follows, all from one sample in a study of blood T cells in healthy people across ages. MiXCR, run by TCRdb on the 5' RACE reads, gives a single entry per CDR3 protein. In the table there are around 820,000 distinct CDR3 sequences, 20% to 25% of which are singletons. These data are also associated with another study on T cells of mothers and their children.

Sequenced sample: blood. These receptor sequences come from a boy between 10 and 17 years old in good health. The CDR3 runs from the conserved cysteine through the conserved F or W. D genes are given only for firm matches. A clone size is listed for some rows: how often the clone was seen (once, few, many), or a class if it is expanded.

clone_size: few
v_call: TRBV5-1
d_call: TRBD1
cdr3_length: 16
j_call: TRBJ2-7
cdr3_aa: CASSLDGTGRYYEQYF
cdr3_nt: TGCGCCAGCAGCTTGGACGGGACAGGCCGCTACTACGAGCAGTACTTC

clone_size: -
v_call: TRBV4-3
d_call: -
cdr3_length: 15
j_call: TRBJ2-5
cdr3_aa: CASSQDPAGGMTQYF
cdr3_nt: TGCGCCAGCAGCCAAGATCCGGCAGGGGGGATGACCCAGTACTTC

clone_size: few
v_call: TRBV9
d_call: TRBD2
cdr3_length: 15
j_call: TRBJ2-1
cdr3_aa: CANSAGLEAFNEQFF
cdr3_nt: TGTGCCAACAGCGCCGGACTAGAAGCGTTCAATGAGCAGTTCTTC

clone_size: many
v_call: TRBV20-1
d_call: -
cdr3_length: 10
j_call: TRBJ2-5
cdr3_aa: CSAGTETQYF
cdr3_nt: TGCAGTGCAGGGACCGAGACTCAGTACTTC

clone_size: few
v_call: TRBV6-2/TRBV6-3
d_call: -
cdr3_length: 15
j_call: TRBJ1-1
cdr3_aa: CASSYEQGWNTEAFF
cdr3_nt: TGTGCCAGCAGTTACGAGCAGGGTTGGAACACTGAAGCTTTCTTT

clone_size: -
v_call: TRBV20-1
d_call: -
cdr3_length: 14
j_call: TRBJ2-1
cdr3_aa: CSAPGRGRDNEQFF
cdr3_nt: TGCAGTGCTCCTGGGAGGGGGCGAGACAATGAGCAGTTCTTC

clone_size: few
v_call: TRBV2
d_call: TRBD1
cdr3_length: 17
j_call: TRBJ2-7
cdr3_aa: CASSARGRQGAGYEQYF
cdr3_nt: TGTGCCAGCAGTGCAAGAGGAAGACAGGGGGCCGGGTACGAGCAGTACTTC

clone_size: many
v_call: TRBV7-3
d_call: -
cdr3_length: 13
j_call: TRBJ1-1
cdr3_aa: CASSLTGNTEAFF
cdr3_nt: TGTGCCAGCAGCTTAACAGGGAACACTGAAGCTTTCTTT

clone_size: -
v_call: TRBV20-1
d_call: TRBD1
cdr3_length: 15
j_call: TRBJ2-1
cdr3_aa: CSGVTGGYPLGEQFF
cdr3_nt: TGCAGTGGGGTTACAGGGGGGTACCCGCTGGGTGAGCAGTTCTTC

clone_size: -
v_call: TRBV9
d_call: -
cdr3_length: 14
j_call: TRBJ1-2
cdr3_aa: CASKRAGPNYGYTF
cdr3_nt: TGTGCCAGCAAGCGGGCCGGGCCAAACTATGGCTACACCTTC

clone_size: -
v_call: TRBV4-2
d_call: TRBD2
cdr3_length: 17
j_call: TRBJ2-1
cdr3_aa: CASSQDRLAVDVNEQFF
cdr3_nt: TGTGCCAGCAGCCAAGATAGACTAGCGGTTGATGTAAATGAGCAGTTCTTC

clone_size: -
v_call: TRBV28
d_call: -
cdr3_length: 8
j_call: TRBJ1-1
cdr3_aa: CASGITFF
cdr3_nt: TGTGCCAGCGGGATTACTTTCTTT

clone_size: -
v_call: TRBV2
d_call: -
cdr3_length: 13
j_call: TRBJ2-7
cdr3_aa: CASDSDKSYEQYF
cdr3_nt: TGTGCCAGTGACTCGGACAAGTCCTACGAGCAGTACTTC

clone_size: few
v_call: TRBV29-1
d_call: -
cdr3_length: 14
j_call: TRBJ2-2
cdr3_aa: CSVVWDLITGELFF
cdr3_nt: TGCAGCGTTGTTTGGGACCTCATCACCGGGGAGCTGTTTTTT

clone_size: -
v_call: TRBV15
d_call: TRBD1
cdr3_length: 17
j_call: TRBJ1-5
cdr3_aa: CATSSREQGAFGQPQHF
cdr3_nt: TGTGCCACCAGCTCACGGGAACAGGGGGCGTTTGGTCAGCCCCAGCATTTT

clone_size: few
v_call: TRBV29-1
d_call: -
cdr3_length: 14
j_call: TRBJ2-7
cdr3_aa: CSVEGGDRLYEQYF
cdr3_nt: TGCAGCGTTGAAGGGGGAGACAGACTATACGAGCAGTACTTC

clone_size: few
v_call: TRBV27
d_call: -
cdr3_length: 13
j_call: TRBJ2-4
cdr3_aa: CASRSLAKNIQYF
cdr3_nt: TGTGCCAGCCGATCCCTAGCCAAAAACATTCAGTACTTC

clone_size: few
v_call: TRBV29-1
d_call: -
cdr3_length: 13
j_call: TRBJ2-6
cdr3_aa: CSVGRSGANVLTF
cdr3_nt: TGCAGCGTTGGTCGCTCTGGGGCCAACGTCCTGACTTTC

clone_size: few
v_call: TRBV5-1
d_call: -
cdr3_length: 11
j_call: TRBJ2-1
cdr3_aa: CASSFEAEQFF
cdr3_nt: TGCGCCAGCAGCTTCGAAGCTGAGCAGTTCTTC

clone_size: -
v_call: TRBV7-3
d_call: -
cdr3_length: 14
j_call: TRBJ1-5
cdr3_aa: CASSLRQGPQPQHF
cdr3_nt: TGTGCCAGCAGCTTACGGCAGGGGCCTCAGCCCCAGCATTTT

clone_size: few
v_call: TRBV18
d_call: -
cdr3_length: 16
j_call: TRBJ2-2
cdr3_aa: CASTIRHPRDTGELFF
cdr3_nt: TGTGCCAGCACAATCAGACACCCGAGGGACACCGGGGAGCTGTTTTTT

clone_size: -
v_call: TRBV2
d_call: -
cdr3_length: 15
j_call: TRBJ2-2
cdr3_aa: CASSGQVLGTGELFF
cdr3_nt: TGTGCCAGCAGTGGACAAGTCCTAGGCACCGGGGAGCTGTTTTTT

clone_size: few
v_call: TRBV28
d_call: -
cdr3_length: 14
j_call: TRBJ2-1
cdr3_aa: CASKGGGLGNEQFF
cdr3_nt: TGTGCCAGCAAAGGGGGAGGGCTTGGCAATGAGCAGTTCTTC

clone_size: few
v_call: TRBV29-1
d_call: -
cdr3_length: 14
j_call: TRBJ1-1
cdr3_aa: CSVEGPPRNTEAFF
cdr3_nt: TGCAGCGTTGAAGGACCTCCCCGGAACACTGAGGCTTTCTTT

clone_size: -
v_call: TRBV4-1
d_call: -
cdr3_length: 16
j_call: TRBJ1-1
cdr3_aa: CASSSGLGWGNTEAFF
cdr3_nt: TGCGCCAGCAGCTCCGGCCTTGGGTGGGGGAACACTGAAGCTTTCTTT

clone_size: -
v_call: TRBV6-6
d_call: TRBD1
cdr3_length: 15
j_call: TRBJ2-1
cdr3_aa: CASSYWAGQGYEQFF
cdr3_nt: TGTGCCAGCAGTTACTGGGCGGGACAGGGGTATGAGCAGTTCTTC

clone_size: -
v_call: TRBV28
d_call: -
cdr3_length: 11
j_call: TRBJ2-7
cdr3_aa: CASSFGPGWYF
cdr3_nt: -

clone_size: -
v_call: TRBV11-1
d_call: TRBD2
cdr3_length: 14
j_call: TRBJ2-5
cdr3_aa: CASSSGLSGETQYF
cdr3_nt: TGTGCCAGCAGCTCGGGACTATCGGGCGAGACCCAGTACTTC

clone_size: -
v_call: TRBV19
d_call: -
cdr3_length: 13
j_call: TRBJ1-1
cdr3_aa: CASSIVVGAEAFF
cdr3_nt: TGTGCCAGTAGTATAGTAGTGGGCGCTGAAGCTTTCTTT

clone_size: -
v_call: TRBV28
d_call: -
cdr3_length: 14
j_call: TRBJ2-1
cdr3_aa: CASSLFLANNEQFF
cdr3_nt: TGTGCCAGCAGTTTATTCCTAGCGAACAATGAGCAGTTCTTC

clone_size: few
v_call: TRBV10-2
d_call: -
cdr3_length: 14
j_call: TRBJ2-3
cdr3_aa: CASRSGGARDTQYF
cdr3_nt: TGCGCCAGCAGAAGTGGAGGTGCACGAGATACGCAGTATTTT

clone_size: few
v_call: TRBV29-1
d_call: -
cdr3_length: 12
j_call: TRBJ1-2
cdr3_aa: CSVEVGGFGNTF
cdr3_nt: TGCAGCGTTGAGGTAGGAGGCTTCGGCAACACCTTC

clone_size: -
v_call: TRBV11-2
d_call: -
cdr3_length: 15
j_call: TRBJ1-4
cdr3_aa: CASSVEQGLNEKLFF
cdr3_nt: TGTGCCAGCAGCGTTGAACAGGGCCTCAATGAAAAACTGTTTTTT

clone_size: -
v_call: TRBV28
d_call: -
cdr3_length: 13
j_call: TRBJ2-3
cdr3_aa: CATSAFSTDTQYF
cdr3_nt: TGTGCCACCTCGGCTTTTAGCACAGATACGCAGTATTTT

clone_size: -
v_call: TRBV9
d_call: -
cdr3_length: 15
j_call: TRBJ2-6
cdr3_aa: CASSVASEGANVLTF
cdr3_nt: TGTGCCAGCAGCGTAGCTTCGGAAGGGGCCAACGTCCTGACTTTC

clone_size: few
v_call: TRBV12-3/TRBV12-4
d_call: -
cdr3_length: 14
j_call: TRBJ1-4
cdr3_aa: CASSLGQAGEKLFF
cdr3_nt: TGTGCCAGCAGTTTGGGGCAAGCCGGGGAAAAACTGTTTTTT

clone_size: -
v_call: TRBV20-1
d_call: -
cdr3_length: 14
j_call: TRBJ2-7
cdr3_aa: CSATTDRILGEQYF
cdr3_nt: TGCAGTGCTACTACCGACAGGATACTAGGGGAGCAGTACTTC

clone_size: few
v_call: TRBV7-2
d_call: -
cdr3_length: 16
j_call: TRBJ1-5
cdr3_aa: CASSLDPERGNQPQHF
cdr3_nt: TGTGCCAGCAGCTTAGACCCCGAGCGGGGCAATCAGCCCCAGCATTTT

clone_size: few
v_call: TRBV2
d_call: -
cdr3_length: 14
j_call: TRBJ2-7
cdr3_aa: CASTGWQAPYEQYF
cdr3_nt: TGTGCCAGCACCGGGTGGCAGGCTCCCTACGAGCAGTACTTC

clone_size: -
v_call: TRBV12-3/TRBV12-4
d_call: -
cdr3_length: 14
j_call: TRBJ2-3
cdr3_aa: CASSFGSNTDPQYF
cdr3_nt: TGTGCCAGCAGTTTTGGGAGTAACACAGATCCGCAGTATTTT

clone_size: few
v_call: TRBV10-3
d_call: TRBD2
cdr3_length: 17
j_call: TRBJ2-1
cdr3_aa: CAISEPEGLAGDNEQFF
cdr3_nt: TGTGCCATCAGTGAGCCGGAGGGACTAGCGGGGGACAATGAGCAGTTCTTC

clone_size: -
v_call: TRBV29-1
d_call: -
cdr3_length: 15
j_call: TRBJ2-2
cdr3_aa: CSVDVGLHNTGELFF
cdr3_nt: TGCAGCGTTGATGTGGGACTTCATAACACCGGGGAGCTGTTTTTT

clone_size: few
v_call: TRBV20-1
d_call: -
cdr3_length: 13
j_call: TRBJ2-5
cdr3_aa: CSARDAGAALQYF
cdr3_nt: TGCAGTGCTAGAGATGCGGGGGCCGCCCTACAGTACTTC

clone_size: -
v_call: TRBV5-1
d_call: -
cdr3_length: 15
j_call: TRBJ2-7
cdr3_aa: CASSFFTSQSYEQYF
cdr3_nt: TGCGCCAGCAGCTTTTTTACTAGTCAATCCTACGAGCAGTACTTC

clone_size: -
v_call: TRBV29-1
d_call: TRBD2
cdr3_length: 14
j_call: TRBJ2-1
cdr3_aa: CSVDGLAENNEQFF
cdr3_nt: TGCAGCGTTGACGGACTAGCGGAAAACAATGAGCAGTTCTTC

clone_size: few
v_call: TRBV6-5
d_call: -
cdr3_length: 14
j_call: TRBJ1-1
cdr3_aa: CASSYSSRDREAFF
cdr3_nt: TGTGCCAGCAGTTACTCATCCAGGGATCGCGAAGCTTTCTTT

clone_size: few
v_call: TRBV6-6
d_call: -
cdr3_length: 14
j_call: TRBJ2-1
cdr3_aa: CASSPLVRWYEQFF
cdr3_nt: TGTGCCAGCAGTCCACTAGTTCGTTGGTATGAGCAGTTCTTC

clone_size: few
v_call: TRBV6-2/TRBV6-3
d_call: -
cdr3_length: 14
j_call: TRBJ1-5
cdr3_aa: CASSLTPEEQPQHF
cdr3_nt: TGTGCCAGCAGCCTAACGCCGGAGGAGCAGCCCCAGCATTTT

clone_size: few
v_call: TRBV29-1
d_call: -
cdr3_length: 12
j_call: TRBJ2-5
cdr3_aa: CSVESPEWTQYF
cdr3_nt: TGCAGCGTTGAATCTCCGGAATGGACCCAGTACTTC

clone_size: -
v_call: TRBV10-3
d_call: TRBD2
cdr3_length: 16
j_call: TRBJ2-5
cdr3_aa: CAISATSGGAPETQYF
cdr3_nt: TGTGCCATCAGCGCCACAAGCGGGGGGGCCCCTGAGACCCAGTACTTC

clone_size: -
v_call: TRBV4-3
d_call: -
cdr3_length: 17
j_call: TRBJ1-2
cdr3_aa: CASSQGTGTSVGYGYTF
cdr3_nt: TGCGCCAGCAGCCAGGGAACCGGGACCTCGGTAGGATATGGCTACACCTTC

clone_size: few
v_call: TRBV24-1
d_call: -
cdr3_length: 14
j_call: TRBJ2-7
cdr3_aa: CATSRGGEVDEQYF
cdr3_nt: TGTGCCACCAGTCGTGGCGGGGAGGTCGACGAGCAGTACTTC

clone_size: few
v_call: TRBV5-1
d_call: -
cdr3_length: 13
j_call: TRBJ1-4
cdr3_aa: CASSGDTGQKLFF
cdr3_nt: TGCGCCAGCAGCGGGGACACGGGTCAAAAACTGTTTTTT